The following is a T cell receptor beta chain sequence with its context. Its antigen remains unidentified. The read gets to within 3 residues of the CDR3 end, and the germline J gene fills in the rest. This sample was taken from a study of T cell clonality in common variable immunodeficiency. Assay used: immunoSEQ multiplex PCR; TCRdb lists only in-frame clones, some missing. Listed for the sample are 25,000 to 35,000 clones, none seen a single time. Germline V lookup: CDR1 LNHDA, CDR2 SQIVND (reference sequence). The CDR3 is 14 residues long. Study-level findings and limits: In common variable immunodeficiency, TCR beta chains reportedly carried fewer deletions and N-nucleotide insertions.

Sequenced sample: peripheral blood mononuclear cells. The TCR was taken from a person aged 18 to 75 in good health. The V and J genes are TRBV19 and TRBJ1-2; 10 bases align to TRBD1. Partial CDR3 DNA: TGTGCCAGTAGCTCCGGGACAGGGGTAAACGAC. Its protein product is CASSSGTGVND. The whole CDR3 is CASSSGTGVNDYTF.